This TCR beta chain was captured in a study of OX40 agonist ivuxolimab in advanced cancers. Study information: Hepatocellular carcinoma, melanoma, renal cell or head and neck cancer occurred in dose-escalation patients. Prior anti-PD-1, anti-PD-L1 or anti-CTLA-4 therapy was allowed; 35% to 40% had some.

Germline lookup yields CDR1 WNHNN and CDR2 SYGVQD (reference sequence). The CDR3 runs to 14 residues. With 3 bases removed from V and 3 bases from J, the gap between germline ends came to 8 bases. Sequenced by immunoSEQ multiplex PCR; TCRdb stores in-frame clones only, minus some. The data show tens of thousands of clones, more than 75% seen once. Study results and limitations: Average numbers of expanded clones were greater in CD8+ T cells than in CD4+.

As regards this clone: Its antigen is currently unknown.

The sequence derives from an adult with an advanced solid tumor such as melanoma, head and neck, liver or kidney cancer. The chain carries TRBV10-1 and TRBJ2-2, with D hard to call. This material consisted of CD4+ or CD8+ T cells sorted from blood, taken in a trial of the OX40 agonist ivuxolimab. CDR3 bases: TGCGCCAGCAGTGAAACCCGGGACACCGGGGAGCTGTTTTTT. This sequence encodes CASSETRDTGELFF.